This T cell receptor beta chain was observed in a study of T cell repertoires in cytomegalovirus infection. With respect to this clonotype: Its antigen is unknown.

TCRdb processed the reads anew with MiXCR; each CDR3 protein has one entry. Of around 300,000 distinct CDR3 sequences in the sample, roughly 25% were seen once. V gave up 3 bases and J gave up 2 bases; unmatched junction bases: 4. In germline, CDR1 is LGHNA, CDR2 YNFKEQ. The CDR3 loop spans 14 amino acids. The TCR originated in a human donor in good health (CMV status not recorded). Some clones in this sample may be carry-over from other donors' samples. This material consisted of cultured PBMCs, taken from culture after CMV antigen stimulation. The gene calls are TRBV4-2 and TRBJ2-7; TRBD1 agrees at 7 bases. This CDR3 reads CASSHPGTAYEQYF. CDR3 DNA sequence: TGTGCCAGCAGCCATCCCGGGACAGCCTACGAGCAGTACTTC.